These 15 T cell receptor beta chains share one sample of origin, sequenced in a study of a mutant IDH1 vaccine in newly diagnosed glioma. Specified time point: week 35, safety follow-up. In every dose of vaccine, 300 ug of mutant IDH1 20-mer peptide was given alongside topical imiquimod. Generated by immunoSEQ multiplex PCR, the TCRdb table keeps only in-frame clones and is missing some. The table lists about 64,000 clones, roughly 74% of them singletons. Their cognate antigens are unknown. Here the sequenced sample was PBMCs, taken from a glioma patient whose treatment included an IDH1 peptide vaccine. These receptors were obtained from a man over 45 with glioma.

The chain is built from TRBV4-2 and TRBJ1-1; D possibly corresponds to TRBD1 (5 bases). The ends were cut back, 4 bases at V and 0 bases at J, with 9 bases in the middle. Germline lookup yields CDR1 LGHNA and CDR2 YNFKEQ. This CDR3 spans 14 amino acids. CDR3 bases: TGTGCCAGCAGCCTAGGGGAGGTGAACACTGAAGCTTTCTTT. Protein: CASSLGEVNTEAFF.

V and J are TRBV19 and TRBJ1-1; maybe TRBD1 (5 bases). With 1 base removed from V and 5 bases from J, the gap between germline ends came to 8 bases. CDR3 size: 13 residues. Germline V gene lookup returns CDR1 LNHDA and CDR2 SQIVND (reference sequence). CDR3 DNA: TGTGCCAGTAGTATAGGAGACAGAACTGAAGCTTTCTTT. Its protein product is CASSIGDRTEAFF. Complete variable domain (other parts from reference TRBV19 and TRBJ1-1): DGGITQSPKYLFRKEGQNVTLSCEQNLNHDAMYWYRQDPGQGLRLIYYSQIVNDFQKGDIAEGYSVSREKKESFPLTVTSAQKNPTAFYLCASSIGDRTEAFFGQGTRLTVV.

The genes are TRBV18 and TRBJ2-1; TRBD1 matches at 8 bases. The CDR3 loop spans 16 amino acids. Trimming at V came to 3 bases and at J to 3 bases, leaving 7 bases not matched to a gene. Looked up from germline, CDR1 is KGHSH and CDR2 is LQKENI. This CDR3 reads CASSPGDRGYYNEQFF. As DNA, the CDR3 is TGTGCCAGCTCACCCGGTGACAGGGGATACTACAATGAGCAGTTCTTC.

V and J are TRBV6-5 and TRBJ2-7; D gene ambiguous. CDR3 size: 13 residues. V was pared by 2 bases and J by 3 bases, with 8 bases between. Germline CDR1 reads MNHEY; CDR2 reads SVGAGI. The CDR3, as DNA: TGTGCCAGCAGTTACGGGCAGTACTACGAGCAGTACTTC. This gives the protein CASSYGQYYEQYF.

The chain carries TRBV4-3 and TRBJ2-6; 8 positions match TRBD2. The germline V gene has CDR1 LGHNA and CDR2 YSLEER. V dropped 1 base and J dropped 2; count of bases not matched to a gene: 4. The CDR3 spans 17 residues. In DNA form, the CDR3 reads TGCGCCAGCAGCCAAGTTGCGGGGGGCGCTGGGGCCAACGTCCTGACTTTC. This encodes CASSQVAGGAGANVLTF.

The rearrangement uses TRBV28 and TRBJ1-4, with 8 bases fitting TRBD1. The CDR3 loop spans 16 amino acids. From germline, CDR1 is MDHEN and CDR2 SYDVKM. V lost 6 bases to trimming and J lost 3 bases; unmatched junction nucleotides: 9. CDR3 sequence reads: CASRTSGGGANEKLFF. The CDR3 nucleotides are TGTGCCAGCAGGACCTCAGGGGGCGGGGCTAATGAAAAACTGTTTTTT.

The CDR3 sequence is CASSYSSRLSEQYF. The CDR3 DNA reads TGTGCCAGCAGTTACTCTAGCAGGCTTAGCGAGCAGTACTTC. The gene calls are TRBV6-5 and TRBJ2-7; no firm D call. Germline CDR1 MNHEY, CDR2 SVGAGI. This CDR3 region has 14 residues. Trimming pared 0 bases from V and 6 bases from J, leaving 12 bases between.

J is TRBJ2-7 and V is TRBV7-2; possibly TRBD1 for D (6 bases). Germline V gene sequence: CDR1 SGHTA, CDR2 FQGNSA. The ends were cut back, 6 bases at V and 1 base at J, with 13 bases in the middle. The CDR3 is 14 residues long. The CDR3 DNA reads TGTGCCAGCAGACATCAGGGGCTTTCCTACGAGCAGTACTTC. Protein: CASRHQGLSYEQYF. The variable domain in full, completed from reference TRBV7-2 and TRBJ2-7, reads GAGVSQSPSNKVTEKGKDVELRCDPISGHTALYWYRQSLGQGLEFLIYFQGNSAPDKSGLPSDRFSAERTGGSVSTLTIQRTQQEDSAVYLCASRHQGLSYEQYFGPGTRLTVT.

The chain is built from TRBV6-5 and TRBJ2-7, with 11 bases identical to TRBD1. The CDR3 consists of 14 residues. V dropped 6 bases and J dropped 0; count of bases not matched to a gene: 1. Germline CDR1 reads MNHEY; CDR2 reads SVGAGI. The CDR3, as DNA: TGTGCCAGCAGGGGGACAGGGGGCTCCTACGAGCAGTACTTC. The encoded protein is CASRGTGGSYEQYF.

The V call is TRBV2, the J call TRBJ2-2; D is perhaps TRBD1 (5 bases). The CDR3 runs 13 residues. The germline V gene has CDR1 SNHLY and CDR2 FYNNEI. Trimming removed 5 bases at V and 6 bases at J, with 10 bases between. The CDR3 sequence: CASSLEGAGELFF. The DNA for the CDR3 is TGTGCCAGCAGTCTAGAAGGGGCCGGGGAGCTGTTTTTT.

J is TRBJ2-5 and V is TRBV19, with 14 bases aligning to TRBD2. The CDR3 sequence is 16 residues long. Germline V lookup: CDR1 LNHDA, CDR2 SQIVND (reference sequence). V gave up 6 bases and J gave up 5 bases; unmatched junction bases: 8. DNA for the CDR3: TGTGCCAGTAGCAGCGGGACTAGCGGGGGAAGTGAGACCCAGTACTTC. The encoded protein is CASSSGTSGGSETQYF.

The chain is built from TRBV5-1 and TRBJ2-3, with unresolved D. The CDR3 has 11 amino acids. CDR1 SGHRS and CDR2 YFSETQ come from the germline V gene. Trimming left V 0 bases short and J 5 bases short, with 1 base between. The CDR3 protein is CASSLEDTQYF. In nucleotides, the CDR3 is TGCGCCAGCAGCTTGGAAGATACGCAGTATTTT.

The chain links TRBV6-5 to TRBJ1-5; perhaps TRBD1 as D (5 bases). Trimming shortened V by 6 bases and J by 2 bases, and 14 bases separated the two germline ends. The CDR3 sequence is 15 residues long. Germline V gene lookup returns CDR1 MNHEY and CDR2 SVGAGI. CDR3 sequence: CASRGSGDGNQPQHF. The CDR3, as DNA: TGTGCCAGCAGGGGATCCGGGGACGGCAATCAGCCCCAGCATTTT.

This clone has more than one count but fewer than ten. The CDR3 coding sequence is TGTGCCAGCGGGATGTCCCATGGCTACACCTTC. Residues: CASGMSHGYTF. V is TRBV14 and J is TRBJ1-2, with D unresolved. Between the trimmed V and J ends, which lost 8 bases and 6 bases, there was a span of 10 bases. CDR3 length: 11 residues. Germline CDR1 reads SGHDN; CDR2 reads FVKESK.

This clone was found a few times. The gene calls are TRBV4-3 and TRBJ1-5, with D hard to call. V was cut by 1 base and J by 0 bases, with 10 bases left in between. The length of the CDR3 is 16 residues. CDR1 is LGHNA and CDR2 is YSLEER in the germline V gene. This chain's CDR3 is CASSQAADYSNQPQHF. As DNA, the CDR3 is TGCGCCAGCAGCCAAGCTGCAGATTATAGCAATCAGCCCCAGCATTTT.